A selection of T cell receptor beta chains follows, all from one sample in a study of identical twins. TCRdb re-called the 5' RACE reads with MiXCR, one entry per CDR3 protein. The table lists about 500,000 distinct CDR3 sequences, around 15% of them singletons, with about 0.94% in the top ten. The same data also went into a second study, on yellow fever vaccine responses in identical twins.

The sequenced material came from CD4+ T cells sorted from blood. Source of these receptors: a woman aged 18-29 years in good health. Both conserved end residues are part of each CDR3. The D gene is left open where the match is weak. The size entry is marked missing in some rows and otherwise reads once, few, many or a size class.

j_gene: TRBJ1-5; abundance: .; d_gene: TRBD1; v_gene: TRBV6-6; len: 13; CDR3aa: CAIRQGAGQPQHF; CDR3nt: TGTGCCATCAGACAGGGGGCTGGTCAGCCCCAGCATTTT
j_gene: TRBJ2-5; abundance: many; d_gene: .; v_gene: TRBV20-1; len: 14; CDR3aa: CSAAPGASQETQYF; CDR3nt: TGCAGTGCTGCCCCAGGGGCCAGTCAAGAGACCCAGTACTTC
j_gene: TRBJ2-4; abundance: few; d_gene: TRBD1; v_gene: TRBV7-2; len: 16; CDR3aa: CASSLVTGGAKNIQYF; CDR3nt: TGTGCCAGCAGCTTAGTGACAGGGGGGGCCAAAAACATTCAGTACTTC
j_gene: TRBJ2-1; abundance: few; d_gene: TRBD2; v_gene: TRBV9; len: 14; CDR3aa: CASSALAGVNEQFF; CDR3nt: TGTGCCAGCAGCGCACTAGCGGGAGTGAATGAGCAGTTCTTC
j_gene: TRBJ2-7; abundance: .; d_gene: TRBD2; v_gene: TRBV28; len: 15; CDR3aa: CASRAGVSWIYEQYF; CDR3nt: TGTGCCAGCAGGGCGGGAGTATCCTGGATTTACGAGCAGTACTTC
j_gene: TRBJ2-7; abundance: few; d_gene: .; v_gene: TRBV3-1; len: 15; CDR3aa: CASSQGVKGTYEQYF; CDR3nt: TGTGCCAGCAGCCAAGGTGTAAAGGGAACCTACGAGCAGTACTTC
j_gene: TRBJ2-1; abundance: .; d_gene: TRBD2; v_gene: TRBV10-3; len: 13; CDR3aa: CAIKPEERGAQFF; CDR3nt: TGTGCCATTAAACCCGAGGAGCGGGGGGCGCAGTTCTTC
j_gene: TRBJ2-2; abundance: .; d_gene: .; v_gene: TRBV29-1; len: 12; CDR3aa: CSAKGYTGELFF; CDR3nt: TGCAGCGCCAAAGGGTACACCGGGGAGCTGTTTTTT
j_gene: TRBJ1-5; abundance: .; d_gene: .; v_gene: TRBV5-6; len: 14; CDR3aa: CASSPYRAAGPQHF; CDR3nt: TGTGCCAGCAGCCCCTACCGTGCAGCGGGGCCCCAGCATTTT
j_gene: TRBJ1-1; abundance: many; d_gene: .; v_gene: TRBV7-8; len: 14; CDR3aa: CASSLAGVNTEAFF; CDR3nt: TGTGCCAGCAGCTTGGCAGGGGTGAACACTGAAGCTTTCTTT
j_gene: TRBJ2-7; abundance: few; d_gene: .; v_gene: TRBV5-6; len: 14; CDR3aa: CASSPVRDSYEQYF; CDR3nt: TGTGCCAGCAGCCCGGTCCGGGACTCCTACGAGCAGTACTTC
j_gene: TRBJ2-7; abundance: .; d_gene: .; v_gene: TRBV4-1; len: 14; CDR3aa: CASSQDTREDEQYF; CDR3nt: TGCGCCAGCAGCCAAGATACCAGGGAGGACGAGCAGTACTTC
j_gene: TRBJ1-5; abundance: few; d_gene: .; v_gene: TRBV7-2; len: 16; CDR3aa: CASSLFGGEINQPQHF; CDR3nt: TGTGCCAGCAGCCTATTTGGGGGAGAGATCAATCAGCCCCAGCATTTT
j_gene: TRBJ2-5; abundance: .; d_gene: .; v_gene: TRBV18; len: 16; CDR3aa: CASSPPQGIYQETQYF; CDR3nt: TGTGCCAGCTCACCACCCCAGGGGATCTACCAAGAGACCCAGTACTTC
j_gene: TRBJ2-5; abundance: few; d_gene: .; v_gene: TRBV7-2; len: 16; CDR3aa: CASSLARGGVRETQYF; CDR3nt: TGTGCCAGCAGCTTAGCGCGGGGTGGGGTTAGAGAGACCCAGTACTTC
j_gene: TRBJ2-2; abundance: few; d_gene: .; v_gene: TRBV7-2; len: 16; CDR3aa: CASSLAPPPNTGELFF; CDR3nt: TGTGCCAGCAGCTTAGCACCGCCCCCTAACACCGGGGAGCTGTTTTTT